The clone carrying this T cell receptor (beta chain) was observed a single time. The antigen remains undetermined. This entry belongs to a study of Tregs in tolerant kidney transplant recipients. Findings and limits, study-wide: Validation in larger populations is needed because few patients were studied.

Germline V gene data show CDR1 as LNHDA and CDR2 as SQIVND (reference sequence). Trimming shortened V by 8 bases and J by 2 bases, and 20 bases separated the two germline ends. The CDR3 totals 16 residues. Sequencing used immunoSEQ multiplex PCR; TCRdb keeps in-frame clones, though not all of them. The sample has 75,000 to 80,000 clones, 75% to 95% seen once; the top ten hold 0.34%. Regulatory T cells were sorted from thawed PBMCs rested overnight at 37°C with about 210 IU/ml IL-2. The source is a human donor who received a combined kidney and bone marrow transplant. The sample here was Tregs from blood, taken before the transplant. The chain combines TRBV19 with TRBJ2-3; TRBD1 might be the D (5 bases). In nucleotides, the CDR3 is TGTGCCAGTTCCCTTTTTGTGGCGACAGACACAGATACGCAGTATTTT. It encodes CASSLFVATDTDTQYF.